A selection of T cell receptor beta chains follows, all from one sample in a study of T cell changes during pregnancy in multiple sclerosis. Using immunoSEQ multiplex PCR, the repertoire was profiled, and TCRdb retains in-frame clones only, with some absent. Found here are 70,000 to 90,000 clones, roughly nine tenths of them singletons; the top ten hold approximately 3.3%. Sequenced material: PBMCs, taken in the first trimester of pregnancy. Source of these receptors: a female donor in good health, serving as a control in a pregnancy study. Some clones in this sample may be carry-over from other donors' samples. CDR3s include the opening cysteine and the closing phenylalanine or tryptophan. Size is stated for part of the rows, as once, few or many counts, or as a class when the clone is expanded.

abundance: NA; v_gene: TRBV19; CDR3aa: CASDVGVGNQPQHF
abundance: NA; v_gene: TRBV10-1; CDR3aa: CASSVGQHLMNTEAFF
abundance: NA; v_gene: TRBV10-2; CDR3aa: CASSDQDSPKNTGELFF
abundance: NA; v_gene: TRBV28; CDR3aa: CASSLGGTGGTEAFF
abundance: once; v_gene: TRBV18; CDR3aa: CASSPPGLQSGRQFF
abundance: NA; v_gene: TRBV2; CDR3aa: CASSRQGSTEAFF
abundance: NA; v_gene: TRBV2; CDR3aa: CASGVASGSFNEQFF
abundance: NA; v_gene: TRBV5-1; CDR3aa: CASSLSSGSNYGYTF
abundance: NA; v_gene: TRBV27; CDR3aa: CASSLSSSRGEYNEQFF
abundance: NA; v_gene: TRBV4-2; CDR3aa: CASSSLAGDYNEQFF
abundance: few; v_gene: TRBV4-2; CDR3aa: CASSQEGRDTGELFF
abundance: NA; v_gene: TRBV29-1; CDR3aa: CSVGMGLAGGRPPGTQYF
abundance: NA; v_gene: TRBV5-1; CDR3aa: CASSSGLAGGPTGELFF